A selection of T cell receptor beta chains follows, all from one sample in a study of T cell changes during pregnancy in multiple sclerosis. Produced via immunoSEQ multiplex PCR; TCRdb's table is partial and in-frame only. The data show tens of thousands of clones, about 94% seen once. Specimen: peripheral blood, collected in the third trimester of pregnancy. The receptor source for this set is a female donor with multiple sclerosis, enrolled in a pregnancy study. CDR3s include the opening cysteine and the closing phenylalanine or tryptophan.

J gene	V gene	CDR3 protein
TRBJ2-5	TRBV5-1	CASSLTTSGYQETQYF
TRBJ2-7	TRBV5-1	CASSLEGDEQYF
TRBJ2-7	TRBV10-2	CASRERLAIPLEQYF
TRBJ1-2	TRBV29-1	CSVEDPVSSNYGYTF
TRBJ2-7	TRBV7-2	CASVGLATEQYF
TRBJ2-7	TRBV5-4	CASSFERQGYEQYF
TRBJ2-2	TRBV19	CASSIRTGGTLGTGELFF
TRBJ2-1	TRBV7-2	CASSFLGQVGNEQFF
TRBJ2-3	TRBV29-1	CSVAGTGDTQYF
TRBJ2-3	TRBV19	CASSIGGFGNTQYF
TRBJ1-1	TRBV11-2	CASSADPGGAEAFF
TRBJ2-3	TRBV13	CAIPGLLTDTQYF
TRBJ1-1	TRBV10-3	CAISGDRNTEAFF
TRBJ1-3	TRBV10-3	CAISSLKGAPGNTIYF
TRBJ2-3	TRBV7-2	CASSPSRLAGPGGTDTQYF
TRBJ2-3	TRBV18	CASSHIQGVADTQYF
TRBJ2-1	TRBV4-2	CASSQDLAGTYNEQFF
TRBJ1-5	TRBV7-2	CASSRGGNSNQPQHF
TRBJ1-5	TRBV11-2	CASSLGRQGRNQPQHF
TRBJ1-1	TRBV6-8	CASSDHTGGNTEAFF
TRBJ2-4	TRBV5-6	CASSLEAGWAKNIQYF
TRBJ1-3	TRBV9	CASSVASSGNTIYF
TRBJ1-4	TRBV7-2	CASTQFPGNEKLFF
TRBJ2-7	TRBV6-6	CASNGGQFYEQYF
TRBJ2-7	TRBV7-2	CASSPPGGIPYEQYF
TRBJ1-1	TRBV9	CASTKGQIHTEAFF
TRBJ1-2	TRBV7-9	CASSLGPNYGYTF
TRBJ2-5	TRBV7-6	CASSRRGTSGRLETQYF
TRBJ2-5	TRBV4-3	CASSPRLSGGGRETQYF
TRBJ2-7	TRBV15	CATSQVSSYEQYF
TRBJ1-1	TRBV6-6	CASSYSTGTGTTEAFF
TRBJ1-4	TRBV7-9	CASSLVGESGVKLFF
TRBJ2-1	TRBV6-5	CASSQGTSGLNEQFF
TRBJ1-3	TRBV4-1	CASSQGVENSGNTIYF
TRBJ2-1	TRBV11-3	CASSLGTLYNEQFF